The source of this TCR beta chain is a study of cytomegalovirus exposure and HLA in healthy donors. Study findings and constraints: Later on, analysis showed that most CMV-associated TCR beta chains appeared to be HLA-restricted. When analyzed later, the rates of TCR association showed variation by HLA locus, with DRB1 the most and HLA-C the fewest. Later genetic work tied a missense DCLRE1C variant to beta-chain V and J trimming.

Notes on this clone: Antigen: not known.

PCR involved 60 Vbeta and 13 Jbeta primers. Method: immunoSEQ multiplex PCR; TCRdb's copy keeps in-frame clones and lacks some. The repertoire includes 95,000 to 150,000 clones, 80% of them detected once, and around 0.24% sits in the top ten. Per germline, CDR1 SGHTA and CDR2 FQGTGA. Losses at the gene ends were 5 bases for V and 12 bases for J; bases not matched to a gene: 7. This CDR3 has 13 amino acids. This clonotype was sampled from a man in his fifties in good health and CMV-seronegative. Sequencing was carried out using PBMCs. The rearrangement uses TRBV7-3 and TRBJ2-6; 7 nucleotides line up with TRBD2. CDR3 DNA: TGTGCCAGCAGCGGGCGGGAGTCAATCGTCCTGACTTTC. It codes for CASSGRESIVLTF.